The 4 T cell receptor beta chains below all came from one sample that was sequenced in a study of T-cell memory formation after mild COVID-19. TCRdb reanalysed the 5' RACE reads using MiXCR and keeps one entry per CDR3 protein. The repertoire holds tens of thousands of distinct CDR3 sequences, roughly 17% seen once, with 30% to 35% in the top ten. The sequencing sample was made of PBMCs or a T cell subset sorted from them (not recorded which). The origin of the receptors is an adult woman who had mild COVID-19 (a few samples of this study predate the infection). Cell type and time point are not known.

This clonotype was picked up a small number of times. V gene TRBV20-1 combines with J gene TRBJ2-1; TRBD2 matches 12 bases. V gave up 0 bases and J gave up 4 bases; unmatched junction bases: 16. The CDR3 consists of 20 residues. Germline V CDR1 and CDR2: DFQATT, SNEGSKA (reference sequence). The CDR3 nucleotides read TGCAGTGCTAGAGATATTAAAGGACTAGCGGGAACAGGTTCTTACAATGAGCAGTTCTTC. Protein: CSARDIKGLAGTGSYNEQFF.

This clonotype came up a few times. The CDR3 spells CASSQDRVVNTEAFF. The CDR3 bases are TGCGCCAGCAGCCAAGACAGGGTGGTGAACACTGAAGCTTTCTTT. The gene calls are TRBV4-1 and TRBJ1-1, with D possibly being TRBD1 (5 bases). The CDR3 runs 15 residues. The V gene lost 0 bases and the J gene lost 0 bases, with 8 bases spanning the gap. Germline lookup yields CDR1 MGHRA and CDR2 YSYEKL.

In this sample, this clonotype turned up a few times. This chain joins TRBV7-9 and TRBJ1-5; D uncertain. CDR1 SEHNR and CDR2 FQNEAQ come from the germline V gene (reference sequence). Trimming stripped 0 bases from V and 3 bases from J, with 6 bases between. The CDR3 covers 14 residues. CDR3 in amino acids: CASSLAVTNQPQHF. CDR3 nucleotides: TGTGCCAGCAGCTTAGCTGTCACCAATCAGCCCCAGCATTTT.

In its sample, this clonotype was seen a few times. The DNA of the CDR3 is TGTGCCAGCACCCCAGGGGTTAGCGGGAACAATGAGCAGTTCTTC. This sequence encodes CASTPGVSGNNEQFF. The V call is TRBV7-8, the J call TRBJ2-1; TRBD2 aligns across 8 bases. The trim removed 7 bases at V and 5 bases at J, leaving 10 bases unmatched. Germline V CDR1 and CDR2: SGHVS, FQNEAQ. CDR3 size: 15 residues. The complete variable domain, with remaining parts taken from reference TRBV7-8 and TRBJ2-1, reads GAGVSQSPRYKVAKRGQDVALRCDPISGHVSLFWYQQALGQGPEFLTYFQNEAQLDKSGLPSDRFFAERPEGSVSTLKIQRTQQEDSAVYLCASTPGVSGNNEQFFGPGTRLTVL.